This T cell receptor beta chain comes out of a study of blood T cell repertoires in COVID-19. Study details: T cells, B-cell-depleted T cells, or PBMCs provided the cDNA or gDNA that served as material.

Seattle researchers signed up patients amid active infection and tracked them longitudinally. Trimming stripped 8 bases from V and 4 bases from J, with 12 bases between. This CDR3 spans 13 amino acids. CDR1 is LNHDA, CDR2 SQIVND, per germline (reference sequence). In the source study's methods: Nucleated cell counts were estimated from reference gene primer amplification. This table comes from immunoSEQ multiplex PCR, and its TCRdb copy is limited to in-frame clones, with some not included. V, J and clone size derive from that table, while D and trimming were established from the DNA sequence. This table has about 200,000 clones, approximately 80% appearing once.

The sequenced material came from peripheral blood. This TCR derives from a man in his fifties or sixties with COVID-19, enrolled during active disease. The gene calls are TRBV19 and TRBJ1-3; D uncertain. The CDR3: CASRPSGGNTIYF. CDR3 sequence (DNA): TGTGCCAGTCGACCTTCGGGGGGAAACACCATATATTTT.